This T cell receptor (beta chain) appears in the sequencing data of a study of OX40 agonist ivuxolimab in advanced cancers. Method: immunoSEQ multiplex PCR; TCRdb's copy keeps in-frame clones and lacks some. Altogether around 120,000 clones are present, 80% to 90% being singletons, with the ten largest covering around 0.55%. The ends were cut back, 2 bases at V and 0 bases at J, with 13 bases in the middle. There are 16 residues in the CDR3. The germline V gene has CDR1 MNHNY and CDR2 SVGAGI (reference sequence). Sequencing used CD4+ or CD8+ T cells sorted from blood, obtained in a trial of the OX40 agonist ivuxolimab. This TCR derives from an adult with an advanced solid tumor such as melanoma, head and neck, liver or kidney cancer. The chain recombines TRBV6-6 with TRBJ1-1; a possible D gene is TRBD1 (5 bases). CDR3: CASSYPSQGMNTEAFF. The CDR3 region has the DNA TGTGCCAGCAGTTACCCCTCCCAGGGTATGAACACTGAAGCTTTCTTT.